This TCR beta chain comes out of a study of T cell responses to AZD1222 COVID-19 vaccine (dated by TCRdb to about 2021). In terms of the full investigation: TCR sequencing covered about 230 trial participants: nearly 210 given two doses of AZD1222 and some 25 given two doses of MenACWY control vaccine. Enrollment into the trials was organized by age into subgroups of 18-55, 56-69 and 70-plus years, and those subgroups contained around 150, 28 and 57 TCR-sequenced participants, respectively.

The germline V gene yields MNHEY for CDR1 and SVGAGI for CDR2. Reading from cysteine to phenylalanine, the CDR3 counts 14 amino acids. Only the CDR3 DNA stays, 42 bases, in frame from base 1. Cut back by 6 bases and 4 bases, the V and J ends lie 15 bases apart. This clone has more than one count but fewer than ten. Its antigen is not yet known. Base qualities are missing; no much larger clone stands one base away. Other DNA sequences in this specimen translate into the identical CDR3. Study-wide findings and limitations: CD4 TCRs associated with the vaccine covered the entire spike protein, and the dominant responses were in regions 160-218 and 743-854. The 56-69-year group was small, and its depth increase did not reach significance, likely because of low power. Conclusions about previously exposed vaccinees are limited because only five or six AZD1222 recipients were SARS-CoV-2 seropositive at baseline. Most participants were white British and females outnumbered males, and the authors suggested that clonal diversity may have been underestimated. After two AZD1222 doses, spike-specific TCR breadth and depth were significantly higher than at day 0 and than in MenACWY recipients. Reportedly, close to half of the unique spike-specific TCRs recognized epitopes lying outside the regions that are mutated in the B.1.351 and B.1.1.7 variants. No day 14 peak-response samples were available, so repertoires were characterized only after the peak T cell response.

The CDR3 regions of human TCRbeta chains were subjected to immunosequencing. The published analysis was carried out like this. TCRs in the repertoires were compared against a reference library of SARS-CoV-2-specific TCRs that had been generated with the MIRA antigen-specificity platform. Breadth meant the fraction of unique TCRs that were SARS-CoV-2-associated, whereas depth meant the fraction of total T cells that were SARS-CoV-2-associated. Using the MIRA data, every spike-specific TCR was mapped to the spike region that the TCR reacted to and assigned to either a CD4 or a CD8 class. Log10-transformed breadth and depth values were compared by one-way ANOVA with Sidak's multiple comparisons tests. This immuneACCESS table, as held by TCRdb, lists in-frame sequences with V and J called but not all clones. Of the missing ones, under half trace to an unresolved V gene in checked studies; the others have no known cause. V and J calls and clone size follow that table, whereas D and trimming were derived from the DNA. This sample is represented by some 58,000 clones; 60% to 80% of them were singletons. In total, the top ten clones hold approximately 5.2% of the sample.

The time point label, read with the paper, signifies: about 28 days (+/-7) after the second vaccine dose. Because spike-specific TCR depth and breadth did not differ between the two schedules, AZD1222 recipients who got a second dose at roughly 4 weeks were pooled with those who got a second dose at roughly 12 weeks. Vaccinee samples were obtained from the UK trials COV001 and COV002, which included a single-blind randomized controlled phase 2/3 trial of AZD1222 (ChAdOx1 nCoV-19) in healthy adults. Trial participant PBMC samples were collected at day 0 and day 28 after the second dose for TCRbeta chain sequencing.

The sample in question was peripheral blood, obtained 28 days after the second AZD1222 dose. The source of this sequence is an adult who received the AZD1222 COVID-19 vaccine. The sequence joins TRBV6-5 to TRBJ1-1; there is no confident call for the D gene. The sequenced DNA is TGTGCCAGCAGGGACTTCATAGGCTCCACTGAAGCTTTCTTT. Protein translation: CASRDFIGSTEAFF.